Listed here is a single TCR beta chain. Its cognate antigen is unknown. Assay: immunoSEQ multiplex PCR; the TCRdb copy retains only in-frame clones and omits some. The sample carries thousands of clones, around 23% recorded once. This CDR3 contains 11 residues. Deletions cut 6 bases from V and 5 bases from J, with 7 bases between. The sample is drawn from a study of sequential checkpoint blockade in melanoma. About the study: TCRbeta immunosequencing was performed on DNA from approximately 93 pretreatment melanoma tumor samples. Twenty-two patients had matched tumor biopsies before treatment and at week 13 after nivolumab or ipilimumab alone.

Study-wide points: Patients with week-13 increases in T-cell fraction and clonality benefited about 30 times more often.

The treatment denotes: randomized to nivolumab then ipilimumab (arm A) or the reverse (arm B). V and J are TRBV6-7 and TRBJ1-1, with TRBD1 as a possible D gene (5 bases). TRBV6-7 carries the ORF label, with uncertain function. The TCR comes from a human donor with melanoma. The sequencing here drew on tumor tissue (inferred from file names), taken from a patient given nivolumab and ipilimumab in sequence. The CDR3 DNA sequence: TGTGCCAGCAGGAGGGGAACTGAAGCTTTCTTT. It specifies CASRRGTEAFF.